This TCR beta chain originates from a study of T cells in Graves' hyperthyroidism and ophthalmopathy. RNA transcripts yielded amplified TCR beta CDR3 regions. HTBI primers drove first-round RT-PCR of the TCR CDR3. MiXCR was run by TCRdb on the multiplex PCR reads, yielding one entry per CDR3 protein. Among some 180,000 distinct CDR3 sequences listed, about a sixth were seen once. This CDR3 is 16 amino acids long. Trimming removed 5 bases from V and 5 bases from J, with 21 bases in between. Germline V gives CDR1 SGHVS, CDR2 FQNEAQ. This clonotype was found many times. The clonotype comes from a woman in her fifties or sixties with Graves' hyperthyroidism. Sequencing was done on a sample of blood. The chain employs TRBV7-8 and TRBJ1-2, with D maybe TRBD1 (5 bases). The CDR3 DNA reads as TGTGCCAGCAGCCCCTCTACCAAGGGGTCGGGATATGGCTACACCTTC. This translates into CASSPSTKGSGYGYTF.